This T cell receptor beta chain was sequenced for a study of breast tumors, draining lymph nodes, adjacent tissues. Overall study findings and caveats: Compared with basal-like, luminal-like tumors shared significantly more repertoire with nontumor tissue.

TCRdb ran MiXCR on the multiplex PCR reads and lists one entry per CDR3 protein. The data contain about 14,000 distinct CDR3 sequences, about three fifths of them singletons. The CDR3 covers 17 residues. Germline V gene sequence: CDR1 DFQATT, CDR2 SNEGSKA (reference sequence). V trimming: 5 bases; J trimming: 0 bases; junction bases outside the gene matches: 11. This clonotype was seen only a few times. Its specificity is not known. Material: tumor-adjacent breast tissue. This receptor was taken from a female donor with breast cancer. Some clones in this sample may be carry-over from other donors' samples. The rearrangement joins TRBV20-1 to TRBJ2-7; 12 bases agree with TRBD2. This CDR3 is CSAFDPSGRAYSYEQYF. CDR3 sequence (DNA): TGCAGTGCTTTCGATCCTAGCGGGAGGGCCTACTCCTACGAGCAGTACTTC.